The present entry profiles one T cell receptor beta chain with its context. The CDR3 contains 14 residues. V lost 4 bases and J lost 7, with 16 bases in between. Germline CDR1 is LGHDT and CDR2 is YNNKEL (reference sequence). The data derive from a study of blood T cell repertoires in COVID-19. Study summary: The United States, Italy and Spain were the sources of the acute and convalescent COVID-19 samples. Sources were T cells, B-cell-depleted T cells, or PBMCs; the material itself was cDNA or gDNA.

Per the original methods: Counts of nucleated cells, estimated from reference gene primer amplification, were obtained. Generated by immunoSEQ multiplex PCR, the TCRdb table keeps only in-frame clones and is missing some. That table is the source of V, J and clone size, and D and trimming were worked out from the DNA. The sample records 300,000 to 350,000 clones, around 90% being singletons. This receptor was taken from a man aged 18 to 29 with active or convalescent COVID-19. The sequenced sample was peripheral blood. J is TRBJ1-2 and V is TRBV3-1 (or the pseudogene TRBV3-2), with D maybe TRBD1 (5 bases). CDR3 protein: CASSLLGTEGGYTF. Here the CDR3 DNA reads TGTGCCAGCAGCCTCCTCGGGACGGAGGGTGGCTACACCTTC.